The 25 T cell receptor beta chains listed next were all sequenced from one sample in a study of blood T cells in healthy people across ages (dated by TCRdb to between 2014 and 2016). Library preparation was by 5' RACE. The sequencing machine was an Illumina HiSeq 2500. A second PCR of roughly 6 to 12 cycles was run with a J-beta primer mix and a sample-barcoded 5' primer. TCRdb trimmed the raw reads at Q25, called clones with MiXCR and kept productive beta chains. For every CDR3 protein sequence, its rows merge into one entry that carries the most common genes and DNA. The sample table shows some 900,000 distinct CDR3 sequences, and more than 25% are seen once. Roughly 17% of the sample comes from the top ten. The sequenced sample consisted of blood. These receptors all stem from a woman aged 80 or over in good health.

The gene calls are TRBV6-5 and TRBJ2-5; 7 nucleotides agree with TRBD2. This CDR3 is 14 amino acids long. Germline assignment: CDR1 MNHEY and CDR2 SVGAGI. With V trimmed by 2 bases and J by 2 bases, 2 bases remained unmatched. CDR3 in amino acids: CASSYGGVQETQYF. The CDR3 DNA reads TGTGCCAGCAGTTACGGGGGGGTTCAAGAGACCCAGTACTTC.

In its sample, this clonotype was seen many times. This chain joins TRBV24-1 and TRBJ2-3, with 11 positions matching TRBD1. The germline V gene has CDR1 KGHDR and CDR2 SFDVKD. This CDR3 spans 16 amino acids. Germline trimming cut 2 bases from V and 3 bases from J; bases unmatched to any gene: 3. The CDR3 DNA is TGTGCCACCAGTGATTCCGGGACAGGGGGGACAGATACGCAGTATTTT. Residues: CATSDSGTGGTDTQYF.

This clonotype was detected a few times. A much larger clone lies one base from this, so it may be a read error. The chain has TRBV12-3 or TRBV12-4 and TRBJ2-1, with D possibly being TRBD1 (6 bases). The J call may be wrong; the DNA end is better matched by TRBJ2-7. This CDR3 has 16 amino acids. The CDR3 is CASSLWTVSSYNEQYF. For the CDR3, the DNA is TGTGCCAGCAGTCTATGGACAGTCAGCTCCTACAATGAGCAGTACTTC.

For this clonotype: With a much larger clone just one base away, this may be a read error. CDR3 sequence (DNA): TGCAGTGCTCCAATAGCGAGGGGCGGCTACAATGAGCAGTTCTTC. Translating gives CSAPIARGGYNEQFF. The chain recombines TRBV20-1 with TRBJ2-1; TRBD1 or TRBD2 may be the D gene (5 bases each). There are 15 residues in the CDR3. Looked up from germline, CDR1 is DFQATT and CDR2 is SNEGSKA (reference sequence). V was trimmed by 5 bases and J by 3 bases, leaving 17 bases between them.

As concerns this clonotype: A much larger clone lies one base from this, so it may be a read error. This sequence joins TRBV15 and TRBJ2-5, with D unclear. The CDR3 has 12 residues. V was pared by 0 bases and J by 11 bases, with 10 bases between. CDR1 is LNHNV, CDR2 YYDKDF, per germline (reference sequence). CDR3 amino acids: CATSRDWDEQYF. CDR3 DNA: TGTGCCACCAGCAGAGATTGGGATGAGCAGTACTTC.

The rearrangement links TRBV12-3 or TRBV12-4 to TRBJ2-2; D is possibly TRBD1 (6 bases). With 6 bases removed from V and 2 bases from J, the gap between germline ends came to 16 bases. The CDR3 is made up of 16 amino acids. The DNA for the CDR3 is TGTGCCAGCAGAACGATCGGGACACCAAACACCGGGGAGCTGTTTTTT. It is translated as CASRTIGTPNTGELFF.

This clonotype was seen at least ten times. The CDR3 region has the DNA TGTGCCAGCAGCCAGTTCCCCGGCGGTGTCCTGACTTTC. Translation: CASSQFPGGVLTF. The chain is built from TRBV14 and TRBJ2-6; D gene uncertain. CDR3 length: 13 residues. The germline CDR1 and CDR2 sequences are SGHDN and FVKESK. V dropped 3 bases and J dropped 13 bases, with 13 bases sitting between them.

This clonotype was seen many times. The chain joins TRBV6-2 or TRBV6-3 to TRBJ2-1; 7 bases line up with TRBD2. Germline V gene lookup returns CDR1 MNHEY and CDR2 SVGEGT. After removal of 2 bases from V and 14 bases from J, the junction contained 6 bases not matched to a gene. The CDR3 loop spans 12 amino acids. The CDR3 is CASSYIGRGKFF. For the CDR3, the DNA is TGTGCCAGCAGTTACATTGGGCGGGGGAAGTTCTTC.

This clonotype was detected many times. V is TRBV6-2 or TRBV6-3 and J is TRBJ2-3; D may correspond to TRBD1 or TRBD2 (5 bases each). V lost 8 bases and J lost 0, with 6 bases in between. Germline V gene lookup returns CDR1 MNHEY and CDR2 SVGEGT. The CDR3 is 12 residues long. The CDR3 reads CASGTSTDTQYF. Written as DNA, the CDR3 is TGTGCCAGCGGGACCAGCACAGATACGCAGTATTTT.

On this clonotype itself: A single base separates this from a much larger clone, so it may be a read error. The CDR3 sequence: CSASRGSMNSPHHF. CDR3 in DNA: TGCAGTGCTAGTAGAGGGTCCATGAATTCACCCCACCACTTT. The gene calls are TRBV20-1 and TRBJ1-6; the D is unclear. This CDR3 comprises 14 residues. Germline CDR1 reads DFQATT; CDR2 reads SNEGSKA (reference sequence).

This chain uses TRBV3-1 with TRBJ1-2, with 7 bases matching TRBD1. In germline, CDR1 is LGHDT, CDR2 YNNKEL (reference sequence). CDR3 size: 15 residues. Trimming took 5 bases from V and 2 from J; bases not matched to a gene: 8. CDR3 nucleotides: TGTGCCAGCAGCGACCCGCGAGGGGGCAACTATGGCTACACCTTC. It is translated as CASSDPRGGNYGYTF.

This clonotype was observed a handful of times. The chain links TRBV23-1 to TRBJ2-4, with D perhaps matching TRBD1 (6 bases). The DNA end is more similar to TRBJ2-7, so the J call may be wrong. TRBV23-1 belongs to the ORF category, with a function that is uncertain. CDR3 length equals 16 residues. The CDR3 bases are TGCGCCAGCAGTCAATCGCCAGGGGCTAACTATTACGAGCAGTACTTC. Translating it yields CASSQSPGANYYEQYF.

The chain is built from TRBV7-2 and TRBJ2-7; D remains unclear. The end of the DNA is better explained by TRBJ2-5, so the J call may be wrong. Germline CDR1 SGHTA, CDR2 FQGNSA. The CDR3 spans 15 residues. In DNA form, the CDR3 reads TGTGCCAGCAGCTCACTACCTGGACGCACAGAGACCCAGTACTTC. Protein sequence: CASSSLPGRTETQYF.

This clonotype was seen at least ten times. This sequence joins TRBV11-2 and TRBJ2-1; tentatively, D is TRBD1 (6 bases). The CDR3 has 16 amino acids. From germline, CDR1 is SGHAT and CDR2 FQNNGV. With 0 bases removed from V and 3 bases from J, the gap between germline ends came to 12 bases. The CDR3 DNA follows: TGTGCCAGCAGCTTAGAGCGGCAGGGGCGCTACAATGAGCAGTTCTTC. It translates to CASSLERQGRYNEQFF.

This clonotype was detected many times. This rearrangement joins TRBV3-1 to TRBJ2-5; no clear D. The length of the CDR3 is 14 residues. Germline CDR1 and CDR2: LGHDT and YNNKEL (reference sequence). V lost 8 bases to trimming and J lost 8 bases, with 21 bases between them. CDR3 DNA: TGTGCCAGCGGATCGTCTAAGACAAGAGAAACCCAGTACTTC. It codes for CASGSSKTRETQYF.

This chain joins TRBV12-3 or TRBV12-4 and TRBJ1-4; D not resolved. CDR3 length equals 15 residues. The ends were cut back, 4 bases at V and 2 bases at J, with 11 bases in the middle. CDR3 amino acids: CASSSADRTNEKLFF. In DNA, the CDR3 is TGTGCCAGCAGTTCGGCGGATAGGACTAATGAAAAACTGTTTTTT.

J is TRBJ1-1 and V is TRBV20-1, with D possibly being TRBD1 (6 bases). In germline, CDR1 is DFQATT, CDR2 SNEGSKA (reference sequence). This CDR3 comprises 11 residues. Here the CDR3 DNA reads TGCAGCCCCTATGGGGACATCAAAGCTTTCTTT. This sequence encodes CSPYGDIKAFF.

The chain carries TRBV7-9 and TRBJ2-7; the match to TRBD1 covers 7 bases. CDR1 and CDR2 from the germline V gene are SEHNR and FQNEAQ (reference sequence). The CDR3 sequence is 14 residues long. V lost 5 bases and J lost 7; bases outside the gene matches: 11. CDR3 residues: CASSLGQDAGEQYF. The CDR3 coding sequence is TGTGCCAGCAGCCTAGGACAGGACGCGGGTGAGCAGTACTTC.

V gene TRBV9 combines with J gene TRBJ2-2; 10 bases are a match to TRBD2. CDR1 is SGDLS, CDR2 YYNGEE, per germline. V was pared by 3 bases and J by 4 bases, with 18 bases of the junction left unmatched. The length of the CDR3 is 20 residues. As DNA, the CDR3 is TGTGCCAGCAGCGGGACCGCGATAGCGGGGGGCCTTAGGCCCACCGGGGAGCTGTTTTTT. Its protein product is CASSGTAIAGGLRPTGELFF.

V gene TRBV5-6 combines with J gene TRBJ2-1; 7 nucleotides agree with TRBD1. The CDR3 spans 16 residues. J was trimmed by 13 bases and V by 0 bases; bases with no gene match: 16. Germline V gene sequence: CDR1 SGHDT, CDR2 YYEEEE. CDR3 sequence (DNA): TGTGCCAGCAGCTTGGAGCACAGGGGTAGTCAGGAGACCCAGTTCTTC. Translated, it gives CASSLEHRGSQETQFF.

This clonotype has a count of ten or more. V and J are TRBV6-1 and TRBJ2-7; no firm D call. CDR3 length: 14 amino acids. Trimming pared 6 bases from V and 2 bases from J, leaving 14 bases between. The germline CDR1 and CDR2 sequences are MNHNS and SASEGT. In DNA, the CDR3 is TGTGCCAGCAGAGCTGACCGCTCCCCCTACGAGCAGTACTTC. Its protein product is CASRADRSPYEQYF.

On this clonotype: This may be a read error: a much more frequent sequence differs by one nucleotide. The CDR3 DNA reads as TGTGCCAGCGGCGGAATGTACACTAGCGGGAAGACCCAGTACTTC. Its protein is CASGGMYTSGKTQYF. This chain uses TRBV7-2 with TRBJ2-5; TRBD2 matches at 10 bases. Germline CDR1 SGHTA, CDR2 FQGNSA. The V and J ends lost 8 bases and 6 bases, in that order; junction bases with no gene match: 12. The CDR3 totals 15 residues. Supplemented by reference TRBV7-2 and TRBJ2-5, the full variable domain reads GAGVSQSPSNKVTEKGKDVELRCDPISGHTALYWYRQSLGQGLEFLIYFQGNSAPDKSGLPSDRFSAERTGGSVSTLTIQRTQQEDSAVYLCASGGMYTSGKTQYFGPGTRLLVL.

This clonotype has a handful of counts. The chain joins TRBV6-5 to TRBJ2-3; D unresolved. Germline V gives CDR1 MNHEY, CDR2 SVGAGI. This CDR3 has 11 amino acids. V dropped 8 bases and J dropped 6 bases, with 9 bases sitting between them. CDR3 bases: TGTGCCAGCGGTATAGGGGATACGCAGTATTTT. Translating gives CASGIGDTQYF.

This clonotype appeared a few times. A much larger clone sits a single nucleotide away, making a read error possible. V and J are TRBV5-1 and TRBJ2-7; 7 bases match TRBD2. The germline gives CDR1 SGHRS, CDR2 YFSETQ. V lost 10 bases and J lost 7; bases outside the gene matches: 17. This CDR3 region has 14 residues. In DNA form, the CDR3 reads TGCGCCGGGAGGGATGGGGAGATCTACAATGAGCAGTACTTC. This gives the protein CAGRDGEIYNEQYF.

This clonotype was seen only a few times. The chain has TRBV5-6 and TRBJ2-3; 10 bases agree with TRBD2. Germline V gives CDR1 SGHDT, CDR2 YYEEEE. The CDR3 totals 18 residues. V dropped 3 bases and J dropped 2; count of bases not matched to a gene: 12. The chain's CDR3 is CASSSSDSGGPITDTQYF. In DNA form, the CDR3 reads TGTGCCAGCAGCTCTAGTGATAGCGGGGGGCCTATCACAGATACGCAGTATTTT.